These T cell receptor beta chains were read from a single sample in a study of T-cell reconstitution after alpha-beta-depleted transplantation in children. One entry per CDR3 protein, called by TCRdb with MiXCR from the PCR reads. The data contain about 500,000 distinct CDR3 sequences, 32% of them seen just once; the ten biggest clones take up 2% to 3%. The source material was PBMCs from the stem cell graft donor, sampled from the stem cell graft. All receptors come from a human donor who donated a stem cell graft to a child with aplastic anemia. Each CDR3 is given with its conserved first and last residue. D genes are given only for firm matches. Rows may omit the clone size; those that give it use once, few, many or a size class.

NA	TRBV6-2/TRBV6-3	NA	TRBJ2-1	TGTGCCAGCAGTTACCTAGGGGGCAATGAGCAGTTCTTC	CASSYLGGNEQFF
NA	TRBV11-2	NA	TRBJ2-1	TGTGCCAGCAGCCGTCGTCATCGCACAGGGTCTGAGGGCAATGAGCAGTTCTTC	CASSRRHRTGSEGNEQFF
few	TRBV20-1	NA	TRBJ2-3	TGCAGTGCTAGAGATCCCAGGGCCCGGGATACGCAGTATTTT	CSARDPRARDTQYF
NA	TRBV7-9	NA	TRBJ1-5	TGTGCCAGCAGCTTCTCTGGGAATAATCAGCCCCAGCATTTT	CASSFSGNNQPQHF
once	TRBV7-2	TRBD1	TRBJ2-1	TGTGCCAGCAGGTTTGACAGGGGGAGCTCCTACAATGAGCAGTTCTTC	CASRFDRGSSYNEQFF
few	TRBV20-1	TRBD1	TRBJ1-1	TGCAGTGGCAGGGGGGGACACCTGGGGGCTGAAGCTTTCTTT	CSGRGGHLGAEAFF
few	TRBV5-1	NA	TRBJ2-2	TGCGCCAGCAGCTTGTACATGAACACCGGGGAGCTGTTTTTT	CASSLYMNTGELFF
NA	TRBV20-1	NA	TRBJ2-1	TGCAGTGCTTCCCCTAGGGGGAGGACTCGAAGCAATGAGCAGTTCTTC	CSASPRGRTRSNEQFF
many	TRBV6-1	NA	TRBJ1-1	TGTGCCAGCAGGGGAGAGATGAACACTGAAGCTTTCTTT	CASRGEMNTEAFF
once	TRBV7-2	NA	TRBJ1-2	TGTGCCAGCAGCTTAGGCAGCGAAGGAGCCACGCGGGGCTACACCTTC	CASSLGSEGATRGYTF